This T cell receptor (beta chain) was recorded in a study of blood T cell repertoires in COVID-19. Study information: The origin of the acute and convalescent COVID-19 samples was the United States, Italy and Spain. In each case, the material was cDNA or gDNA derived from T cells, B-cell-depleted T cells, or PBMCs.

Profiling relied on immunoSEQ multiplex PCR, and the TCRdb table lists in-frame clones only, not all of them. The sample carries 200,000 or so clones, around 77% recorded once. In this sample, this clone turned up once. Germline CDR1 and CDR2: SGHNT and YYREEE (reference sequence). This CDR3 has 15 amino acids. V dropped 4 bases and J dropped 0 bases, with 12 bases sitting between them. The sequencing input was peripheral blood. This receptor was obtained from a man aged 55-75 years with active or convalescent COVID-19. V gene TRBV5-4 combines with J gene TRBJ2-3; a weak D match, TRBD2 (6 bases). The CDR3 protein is CASSGGGQSTDTQYF. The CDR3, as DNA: TGTGCCAGCAGCGGAGGAGGGCAAAGCACAGATACGCAGTATTTT.